These T cell receptor beta chains were read from a single sample in a study of OX40 agonist ivuxolimab in advanced cancers. The repertoire was sequenced with immunoSEQ multiplex PCR; TCRdb's copy has only in-frame clones and lacks some. This sample carries under 70,000 clones, around 86% of them seen once, and the ten largest clones take roughly 1.1%. The sequencing used CD4+ or CD8+ T cells sorted from blood, collected in a trial of the OX40 agonist ivuxolimab. These receptors all come from an adult with an advanced solid tumor such as melanoma, head and neck, liver or kidney cancer. Each CDR3 is given with its conserved first and last residue. A D gene is named only where the DNA matches it firmly. Expanded clones are given a class, and other clones once, few, many or no size at all.

j_gene | v_gene | abundance | d_gene | CDR3aa | CDR3nt
TRBJ1-3 | TRBV18 | - | - | CASSLSGQIRSGNTIYF | TGTGCCAGCTCACTCTCGGGGCAGATCCGCTCTGGAAACACCATATATTTT
TRBJ1-1 | TRBV18 | - | - | CASSPGNEAFF | TGTGCCAGCTCACCGGGGAATGAAGCTTTCTTT
TRBJ2-1 | TRBV27 | - | TRBD1 | CASRTGADYNEQFF | TGTGCCAGCCGCACAGGGGCTGACTACAATGAGCAGTTCTTC
TRBJ1-5 | TRBV19 | - | TRBD1 | CAGQRGPNQPQHF | TGTGCCGGCCAGAGGGGGCCCAATCAGCCCCAGCATTTT
TRBJ2-2 | TRBV5-4 | - | TRBD2 | CASSFRLAGDPGELFF | TGTGCCAGCAGCTTCCGACTAGCGGGAGACCCCGGGGAGCTGTTTTTT
TRBJ1-4 | TRBV5-4 | - | - | CASSRGGYEKLFF | TGTGCCAGCAGCCGGGGAGGGTATGAAAAACTGTTTTTT
TRBJ1-2 | TRBV11-3 | - | - | CASSLPQFYGYTF | TGTGCCAGCAGCTTACCACAGTTCTATGGCTACACCTTC
TRBJ2-3 | TRBV7-8 | - | TRBD1 | CASSRQGHGEDTQYF | TGTGCCAGCAGCCGACAGGGACACGGAGAGGATACGCAGTATTTT
TRBJ1-3 | TRBV11-2 | - | - | CASSPEGNTIYF | TGTGCCAGCAGCCCAGAAGGAAACACCATATATTTT
TRBJ1-5 | TRBV19 | - | TRBD1 | CASSPLEGASNQPQHF | TGTGCCAGTAGTCCCCTAGAGGGGGCTAGCAATCAGCCCCAGCATTTT
TRBJ2-5 | TRBV29-1 | - | - | CSVENAGGGGETQYF | TGCAGCGTTGAAAATGCCGGAGGGGGCGGGGAGACCCAGTACTTC
TRBJ2-1 | TRBV2 | - | - | CASSELPLRAEQFF | TGTGCCAGCAGTGAATTGCCCCTGCGGGCCGAGCAGTTCTTC
TRBJ2-3 | TRBV28 | - | - | CASRTGTSTDTQYF | TGTGCCAGCAGAACCGGGACTAGCACAGATACGCAGTATTTT
TRBJ1-2 | TRBV5-4 | - | - | CASSLAGGSFYGYTF | TGTGCCAGCAGCTTGGCTGGCGGGAGTTTCTATGGCTACACCTTC
TRBJ1-1 | TRBV5-1 | - | - | CASREGWENTEAFF | TGCGCCAGCCGCGAGGGGTGGGAGAACACTGAAGCTTTCTTT
TRBJ2-7 | TRBV6-1 | once | - | CASSPRTRAYEQYF | TGTGCCAGCAGTCCCAGGACCCGAGCCTACGAGCAGTACTTC
TRBJ1-3 | TRBV29-1 | - | - | CSVREGGLNTIYF | TGCAGCGTGAGGGAGGGGGGTCTGAACACCATATATTTT
TRBJ2-4 | TRBV6-5 | - | - | CASRAWGDGNIQYF | TGTGCCAGCAGAGCGTGGGGGGATGGAAACATTCAGTACTTC
TRBJ1-5 | TRBV6-1 | - | - | CASISGRGLNQPQHF | TGTGCCAGCATCTCAGGTCGGGGGCTCAATCAGCCCCAGCATTTT
TRBJ2-2 | TRBV27 | - | - | CASSLIWDTGELFF | TGTGCCAGCAGTTTAATATGGGACACCGGGGAGCTGTTTTTT
TRBJ1-1 | TRBV14 | - | - | CASSQDHRIKNTEAFF | TGTGCCAGCAGCCAAGATCACAGGATAAAGAACACTGAAGCTTTCTTT
TRBJ1-2 | TRBV30 | - | - | CAWSVIGGYGYTF | TGTGCCTGGAGTGTAATAGGCGGCTATGGCTACACCTTC
TRBJ1-2 | TRBV2 | - | - | CASGGWGGDGYTF | TGTGCCAGCGGGGGTTGGGGGGGCGATGGCTACACCTTC
TRBJ2-2 | TRBV28 | once | - | CASSFPGMGITGELFF | TGTGCCAGCAGTTTCCCCGGGATGGGGATCACCGGGGAGCTGTTTTTT
TRBJ2-7 | TRBV5-1 | once | TRBD2 | CASSLASGGRVPYEQYF | TGCGCCAGCAGCTTGGCCTCGGGGGGTCGGGTCCCCTACGAGCAGTACTTC
TRBJ2-1 | TRBV10-1 | - | TRBD1 | CASSAGTGHNEQFF | TGCGCCAGCAGCGCCGGGACAGGACACAATGAGCAGTTCTTC